The 18 T cell receptor beta chains below were found in one sample sequenced in a study of blood T cell repertoires in COVID-19. Sequencing was performed with immunoSEQ multiplex PCR; in TCRdb, only in-frame clones are kept and a portion is missing. Counted here are 250,000 to 300,000 clones, around 93% occurring once; the ten biggest clones make up more than 1%. Input material: PBMCs or T cells enriched from blood (not recorded which). The receptors here all came from a human donor in a cohort exposed to, infected with or recovered from COVID-19 (not recorded which). The donor label of this sample is uncertain.

The chain joins TRBV27 to TRBJ1-1, with D maybe TRBD1 (6 bases). Trimming stripped 2 bases from V and 1 base from J, with 11 bases between. The germline V gene encodes CDR1 MNHEY and CDR2 SMNVEV (reference sequence). This CDR3 spans 15 amino acids. CDR3 in DNA: TGTGCCAGCAGTTTAACGGCGGGGGCGAACACTGAAGCTTTCTTT. It translates to CASSLTAGANTEAFF.

The chain employs TRBV9 and TRBJ1-1; the match to TRBD1 covers 8 bases. The J segment lost 7 bases and the V segment lost 3 bases, leaving 8 bases of the junction unmatched. The CDR3 loop spans 14 amino acids. Germline V gives CDR1 SGDLS, CDR2 YYNGEE. CDR3 protein: CASSEYTGGGEAFF. CDR3 bases: TGTGCCAGCAGCGAATATACAGGGGGTGGTGAAGCTTTCTTT. The full variable domain, with the rest looked up from reference TRBV9 and TRBJ1-1, is DSGVTQTPKHLITATGQRVTLRCSPRSGDLSVYWYQQSLDQGLQFLIQYYNGEERAKGNILERFSAQQFPDLHSELNLSSLELGDSALYFCASSEYTGGGEAFFGQGTRLTVV.

The chain joins TRBV4-3 to TRBJ1-6; TRBD1 might be the D (5 bases). The CDR3 extends over 15 amino acids. The V end was cut by 0 bases, the J end by 10 bases, with 13 bases between. CDR1 is LGHNA and CDR2 is YSLEER in the germline V gene. The CDR3 nucleotides read TGCGCCAGCAGCCAAGATCGTGGGGGAGGATCACCCCTCCACTTT. This codes for CASSQDRGGGSPLHF.

V gene TRBV28 combines with J gene TRBJ1-4; D ambiguous. Germline V CDR1 and CDR2: MDHEN, SYDVKM. The CDR3 sequence is 12 residues long. Trimming cost V 5 bases and J 8 bases, with 9 bases left between them. In DNA form, the CDR3 reads TGTGCCAGCAGTCCGGGGTGGGAAAAACTGTTTTTT. Amino acid sequence: CASSPGWEKLFF.

The chain recombines TRBV13 with TRBJ2-1, with 13 bases fitting TRBD2. CDR1 is PRHDT and CDR2 is FYEKMQ in the germline V gene (reference sequence). V was clipped by 5 bases and J by 9 bases; unmatched bases: 7. The CDR3 contains 15 residues. The CDR3 coding sequence is TGTGCCAGCAGCGTACTAGCGGGGGGGCCGGGTGAGCAGTTCTTC. Amino acid sequence: CASSVLAGGPGEQFF. The full variable domain, rest sourced from reference TRBV13 and TRBJ2-1, is AAGVIQSPRHLIKEKRETATLKCYPIPRHDTVYWYQQGPGQDPQFLISFYEKMQSDKGSIPDRFSAQQFSDYHSELNMSSLELGDSALYFCASSVLAGGPGEQFFGPGTRLTVL.

The chain joins TRBV7-2 to TRBJ2-7; D might be TRBD1 (5 bases). The V and J ends lost 0 bases and 4 bases respectively, with 10 bases between them. The V gene's germline CDR1 is SGHTA and CDR2 FQGNSA. The CDR3 consists of 14 residues. Here the CDR3 DNA reads TGTGCCAGCAGCTTAGCCAGGGATAGGTACGAGCAGTACTTC. Encoded protein: CASSLARDRYEQYF. The whole variable domain, remainder taken from reference TRBV7-2 and TRBJ2-7, is GAGVSQSPSNKVTEKGKDVELRCDPISGHTALYWYRQSLGQGLEFLIYFQGNSAPDKSGLPSDRFSAERTGGSVSTLTIQRTQQEDSAVYLCASSLARDRYEQYFGPGTRLTVT.

This sequence joins TRBV9 and TRBJ1-3; perhaps TRBD1 as D (6 bases). The germline CDR1 and CDR2 sequences are SGDLS and YYNGEE. Trimming shortened V by 4 bases and J by 4 bases, and 12 bases separated the two germline ends. This CDR3 region has 14 residues. Here the CDR3 reads CASSPQGPGNTIYF. CDR3 coding DNA: TGTGCCAGCAGCCCACAGGGACCCGGAAACACCATATATTTT.

This clone has just a few counts. The genes are TRBV11-2 and TRBJ1-2; maybe TRBD1 (6 bases). Germline CDR1 and CDR2: SGHAT and FQNNGV. The CDR3 covers 13 residues. Deletions cut 1 base from V and 5 bases from J, with 8 bases between. CDR3 nucleotide sequence: TGTGCCAGCAGCTTAGGGACAGTTTATGGCTACACCTTC. It translates to CASSLGTVYGYTF.

The chain uses TRBV24-1 and TRBJ1-2, with a weak D call TRBD1 (6 bases). The ends were cut back, 5 bases at V and 8 bases at J, with 11 bases in the middle. CDR1 is KGHDR and CDR2 is SFDVKD in the germline V gene. The CDR3 covers 12 residues. CDR3 region: CATSGTVGGYTF. The DNA for the CDR3 is TGTGCCACCAGTGGGACAGTCGGAGGCTACACCTTC.

The sample holds one count of this clone. The chain couples TRBV19 to TRBJ1-2, with 8 bases matching TRBD1. The CDR3 totals 16 residues. With V trimmed by 3 bases and J by 5 bases, 11 bases remained unmatched. CDR1 is LNHDA, CDR2 SQIVND, per germline (reference sequence). This chain's CDR3 is CASSIATGGSVYGYTF. In DNA form, the CDR3 reads TGTGCCAGTAGTATCGCCACAGGGGGTAGCGTGTATGGCTACACCTTC. Variable domain in full (rest from reference TRBV19 and TRBJ1-2): DGGITQSPKYLFRKEGQNVTLSCEQNLNHDAMYWYRQDPGQGLRLIYYSQIVNDFQKGDIAEGYSVSREKKESFPLTVTSAQKNPTAFYLCASSIATGGSVYGYTFGSGTRLTVV.

The chain has TRBV12-5 and TRBJ1-4; TRBD1 is a possible D gene (6 bases). The CDR3 spans 16 residues. Germline V lookup: CDR1 LGHNT, CDR2 FRNRAP. V dropped 6 bases and J dropped 8 bases, with 22 bases sitting between them. The CDR3 reads CASGRRQQGVREKLFF. CDR3 bases: TGTGCTAGTGGGAGGAGACAACAGGGAGTACGGGAAAAACTGTTTTTT. The entire variable domain, with the rest obtained from reference TRBV12-5 and TRBJ1-4, is as follows: DARVTQTPRHKVTEMGQEVTMRCQPILGHNTVFWYRQTMMQGLELLAYFRNRAPLDDSGMPKDRFSAEMPDATLATLKIQPSEPRDSAVYFCASGRRQQGVREKLFFGSGTQLSVL.

As for this clone: Additional DNA sequences in this sample encode the identical CDR3. The chain couples TRBV12-3 or TRBV12-4 to TRBJ1-5; TRBD1 matches at 7 bases. The CDR3 covers 13 residues. The V segment lost 3 bases and the J segment 7 bases; nucleotides outside the gene matches: 3. The CDR3 loop reads CASSLQGGQPQHF. The CDR3 nucleotides are TGTGCCAGCAGTTTGCAGGGGGGACAGCCCCAGCATTTT.

The count of this clone is one. This chain joins TRBV6-5 and TRBJ2-7; 8 bases align to TRBD1. J lost 2 bases, V lost 2 bases, and 8 bases had no gene match. Germline CDR1 is MNHEY and CDR2 is SVGAGI. This CDR3 has 16 amino acids. In DNA, the CDR3 is TGTGCCAGCAGTTACGCAGGGACAGGTTACGCCTACGAGCAGTACTTC. Protein sequence: CASSYAGTGYAYEQYF.

This sequence joins TRBV9 and TRBJ1-6, with D unresolved. Germline V CDR1 and CDR2: SGDLS, YYNGEE. The CDR3 is 14 residues long. Between the trimmed V and J ends, which lost 0 bases and 8 bases, there was a span of 9 bases. CDR3 in DNA: TGTGCCAGCAGCGTAGGCGGAGCAGATTCACCCCTCCACTTT. It is translated as CASSVGGADSPLHF.

This clone was found once. The genes are TRBV29-1 and TRBJ2-1; 8 nucleotides agree with TRBD2. The length of the CDR3 is 14 residues. The germline V gene has CDR1 SQVTM and CDR2 ANQGSEA. The V and J ends lost 8 bases and 5 bases, in that order; junction bases with no gene match: 11. The CDR3 spells CSLSRGGGHNEQFF. For the CDR3, the DNA is TGCAGCCTCTCGAGGGGCGGGGGGCACAATGAGCAGTTCTTC.

The chain combines TRBV5-6 with TRBJ2-1; TRBD2 agrees at 7 bases. CDR3 length equals 17 residues. From germline, CDR1 is SGHDT and CDR2 YYEEEE. With 2 bases clipped from V and 6 bases from J, the junction kept 14 bases outside the gene matches. The CDR3 sequence is CASSFRAGTRGVNEQFF. The CDR3 coding sequence is TGTGCCAGCAGCTTTCGAGCCGGGACCCGGGGGGTCAATGAGCAGTTCTTC.

The genes are TRBV2 and TRBJ1-2, with D possibly being TRBD1 (6 bases). The CDR3 extends over 12 amino acids. Germline CDR1 SNHLY, CDR2 FYNNEI. With 6 bases removed from V and 8 bases from J, the gap between germline ends came to 13 bases. The CDR3 here is CASSLGGQGYTF. The CDR3 bases are TGTGCCAGCAGCCTGGGGGGGCAAGGCTACACCTTC.

This chain joins TRBV7-3 and TRBJ2-5; D call uncertain. The CDR3 is made up of 13 amino acids. V was cut by 0 bases and J by 5 bases, with 7 bases left in between. CDR1 and CDR2 (germline): SGHTA, FQGTGA. DNA of the CDR3: TGTGCCAGCAGCTTAACCTCAGCGGAGACCCAGTACTTC. It encodes CASSLTSAETQYF.